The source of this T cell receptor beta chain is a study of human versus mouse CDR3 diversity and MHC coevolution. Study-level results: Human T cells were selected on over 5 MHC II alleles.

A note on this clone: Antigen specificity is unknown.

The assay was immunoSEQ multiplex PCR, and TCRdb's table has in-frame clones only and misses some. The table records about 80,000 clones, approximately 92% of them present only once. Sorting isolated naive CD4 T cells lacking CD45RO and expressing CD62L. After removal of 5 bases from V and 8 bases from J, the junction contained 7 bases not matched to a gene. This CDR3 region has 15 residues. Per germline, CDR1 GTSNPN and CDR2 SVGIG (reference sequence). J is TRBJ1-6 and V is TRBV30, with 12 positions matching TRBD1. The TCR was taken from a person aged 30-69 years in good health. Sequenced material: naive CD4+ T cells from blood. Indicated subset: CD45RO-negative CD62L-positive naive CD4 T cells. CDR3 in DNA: TGTGCCTGGGCGCCGGGACAGGGGGCCGATTCACCCCTCCACTTT. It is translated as CAWAPGQGADSPLHF.